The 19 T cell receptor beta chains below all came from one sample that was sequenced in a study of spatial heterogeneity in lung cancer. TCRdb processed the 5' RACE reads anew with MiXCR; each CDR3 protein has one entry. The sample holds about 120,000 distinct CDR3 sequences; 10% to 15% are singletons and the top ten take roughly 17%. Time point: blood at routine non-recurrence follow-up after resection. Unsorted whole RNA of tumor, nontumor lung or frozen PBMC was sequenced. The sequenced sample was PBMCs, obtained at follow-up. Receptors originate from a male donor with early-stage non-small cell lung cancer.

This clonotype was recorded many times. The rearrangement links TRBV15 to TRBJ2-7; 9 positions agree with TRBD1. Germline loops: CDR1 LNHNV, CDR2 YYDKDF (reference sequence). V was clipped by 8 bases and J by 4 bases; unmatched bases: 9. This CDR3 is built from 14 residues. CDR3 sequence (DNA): TGTGCCACCCAGACGGGACAGGGAAATTACGAGCAGTACTTC. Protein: CATQTGQGNYEQYF.

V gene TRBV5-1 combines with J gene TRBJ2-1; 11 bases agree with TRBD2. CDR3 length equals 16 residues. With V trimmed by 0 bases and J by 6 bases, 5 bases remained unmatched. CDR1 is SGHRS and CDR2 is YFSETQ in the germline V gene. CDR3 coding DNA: TGCGCCAGCAGCTTGGAACCTAGCGGGGGGCTCAATGAGCAGTTCTTC. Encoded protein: CASSLEPSGGLNEQFF.

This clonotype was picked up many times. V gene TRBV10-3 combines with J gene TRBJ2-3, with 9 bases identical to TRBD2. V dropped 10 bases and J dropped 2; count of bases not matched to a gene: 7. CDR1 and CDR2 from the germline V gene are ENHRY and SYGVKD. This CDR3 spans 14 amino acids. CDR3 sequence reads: CATERGANTDTQYF. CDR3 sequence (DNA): TGTGCCACGGAGCGGGGGGCTAACACAGATACGCAGTATTTT.

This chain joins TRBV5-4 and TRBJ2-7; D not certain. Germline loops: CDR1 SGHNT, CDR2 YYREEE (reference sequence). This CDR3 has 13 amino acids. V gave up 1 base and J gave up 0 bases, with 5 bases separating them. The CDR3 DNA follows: TGTGCCAGCAGCTTGTCGTTCTCCTACGAGCAGTACTTC. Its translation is CASSLSFSYEQYF.

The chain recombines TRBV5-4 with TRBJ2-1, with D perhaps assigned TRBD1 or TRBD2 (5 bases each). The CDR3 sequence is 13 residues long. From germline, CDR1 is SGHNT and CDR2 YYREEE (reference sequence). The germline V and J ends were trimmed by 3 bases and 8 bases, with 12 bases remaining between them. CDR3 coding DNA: TGTGCCAGCAGCTCCCAACGGGGCGATGAGCAGTTCTTC. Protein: CASSSQRGDEQFF.

The DNA for the CDR3 is TGCGCCAGCAGCCAATACATGGGGGGGAACTCTGGAAACACCATATATTTT. This sequence encodes CASSQYMGGNSGNTIYF. The J gene is TRBJ1-3, the V gene TRBV4-3; maybe TRBD1 (5 bases). V was cut by 2 bases and J by 0 bases, with 14 bases left in between. This CDR3 is built from 17 residues. From germline, CDR1 is LGHNA and CDR2 YSLEER.

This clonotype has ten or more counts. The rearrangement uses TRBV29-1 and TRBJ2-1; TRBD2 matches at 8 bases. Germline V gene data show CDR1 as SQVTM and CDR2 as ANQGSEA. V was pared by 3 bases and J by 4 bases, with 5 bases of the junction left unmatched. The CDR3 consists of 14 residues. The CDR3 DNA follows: TGCAGCGTTGACAGCGGGGGAGGTTACAATGAGCAGTTCTTC. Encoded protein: CSVDSGGGYNEQFF.

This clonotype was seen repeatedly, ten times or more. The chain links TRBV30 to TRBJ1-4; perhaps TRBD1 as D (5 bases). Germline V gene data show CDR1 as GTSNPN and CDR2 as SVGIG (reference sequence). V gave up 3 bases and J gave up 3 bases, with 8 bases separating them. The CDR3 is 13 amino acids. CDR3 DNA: TGTGCCTGGAGGACAGTGGCTAATGAAAAACTGTTTTTT. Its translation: CAWRTVANEKLFF. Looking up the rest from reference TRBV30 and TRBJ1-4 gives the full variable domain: SQTIHQWPATLVQPVGSPLSLECTVEGTSNPNLYWYRQAAGRGLQLLFYSVGIGQISSEVPQNLSASRPQDRQFILSSKKLLLSDSGFYLCAWRTVANEKLFFGSGTQLSVL.

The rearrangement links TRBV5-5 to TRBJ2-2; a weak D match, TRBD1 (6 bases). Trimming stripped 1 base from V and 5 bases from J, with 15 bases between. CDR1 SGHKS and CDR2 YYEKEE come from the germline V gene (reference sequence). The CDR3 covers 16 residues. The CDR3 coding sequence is TGTGCCAGCAGCTTGATGGACAGCCCACGAACCGGGGAGCTGTTTTTT. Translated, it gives CASSLMDSPRTGELFF.

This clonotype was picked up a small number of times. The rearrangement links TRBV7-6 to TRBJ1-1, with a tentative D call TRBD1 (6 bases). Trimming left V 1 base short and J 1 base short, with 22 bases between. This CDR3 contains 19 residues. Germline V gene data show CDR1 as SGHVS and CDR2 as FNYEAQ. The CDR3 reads CASSLGNLRRGHRNTEAFF. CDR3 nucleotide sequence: TGTGCCAGCAGCTTAGGAAATTTAAGACGGGGACACCGGAACACTGAAGCTTTCTTT. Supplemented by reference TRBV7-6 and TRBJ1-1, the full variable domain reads GAGVSQSPRYKVTKRGQDVALRCDPISGHVSLYWYRQALGQGPEFLTYFNYEAQQDKSGLPNDRFSAERPEGSISTLTIQRTEQRDSAMYRCASSLGNLRRGHRNTEAFFGQGTRLTVV.

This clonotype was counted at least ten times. The CDR3 spells CASSYTRGPTYEQYF. CDR3 coding DNA: TGTGCCAGCAGTTACACCCGGGGGCCCACCTACGAGCAGTACTTC. The chain links TRBV6-2 or TRBV6-3 to TRBJ2-7; D could derive from TRBD1 or TRBD2 (6 bases each). Deletions cut 2 bases from V and 2 bases from J, with 13 bases between. This CDR3 has 15 amino acids. Looked up from germline, CDR1 is MNHEY and CDR2 is SVGEGT.

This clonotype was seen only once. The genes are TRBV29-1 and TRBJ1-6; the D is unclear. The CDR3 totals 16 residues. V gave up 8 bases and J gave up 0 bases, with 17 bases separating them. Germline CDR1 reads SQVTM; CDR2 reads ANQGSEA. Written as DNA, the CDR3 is TGCAGCCAACCATTCCTCTCACCCTCCTATAATTCACCCCTCCACTTT. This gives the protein CSQPFLSPSYNSPLHF.

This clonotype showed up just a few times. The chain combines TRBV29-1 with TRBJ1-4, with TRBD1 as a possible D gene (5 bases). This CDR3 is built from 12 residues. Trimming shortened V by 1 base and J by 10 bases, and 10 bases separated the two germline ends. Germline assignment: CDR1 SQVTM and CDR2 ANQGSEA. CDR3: CSVEGRVGKLFF. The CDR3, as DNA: TGCAGCGTTGAAGGCAGGGTAGGAAAACTGTTTTTT.

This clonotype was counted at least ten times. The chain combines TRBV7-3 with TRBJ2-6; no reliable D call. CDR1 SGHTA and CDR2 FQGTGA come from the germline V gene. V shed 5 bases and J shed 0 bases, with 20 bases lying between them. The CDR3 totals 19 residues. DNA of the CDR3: TGTGCCAGCAGCATCGGACCGGTACTCCAGAGCTCTGGGGCCAACGTCCTGACTTTC. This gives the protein CASSIGPVLQSSGANVLTF.

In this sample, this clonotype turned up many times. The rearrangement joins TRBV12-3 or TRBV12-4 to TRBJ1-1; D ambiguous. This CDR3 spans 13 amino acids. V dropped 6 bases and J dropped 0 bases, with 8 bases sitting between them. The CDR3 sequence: CASSLGVNTEAFF. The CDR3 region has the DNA TGTGCCAGCAGCCTGGGAGTGAACACTGAAGCTTTCTTT.

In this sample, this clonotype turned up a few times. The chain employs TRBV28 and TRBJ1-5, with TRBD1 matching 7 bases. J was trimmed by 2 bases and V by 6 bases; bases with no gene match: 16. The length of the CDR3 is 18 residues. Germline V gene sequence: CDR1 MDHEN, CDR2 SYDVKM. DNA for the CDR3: TGTGCCAGCAGCCTGACAGGGTATATGATGACGGGCAATCAGCCCCAGCATTTT. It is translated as CASSLTGYMMTGNQPQHF.

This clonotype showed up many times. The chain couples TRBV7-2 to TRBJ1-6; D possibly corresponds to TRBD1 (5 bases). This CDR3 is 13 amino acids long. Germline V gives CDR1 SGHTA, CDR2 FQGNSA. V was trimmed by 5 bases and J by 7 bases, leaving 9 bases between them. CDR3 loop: CASSLSGNSPLHF. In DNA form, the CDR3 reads TGTGCCAGCAGCCTATCAGGGAATTCACCCCTCCACTTT.

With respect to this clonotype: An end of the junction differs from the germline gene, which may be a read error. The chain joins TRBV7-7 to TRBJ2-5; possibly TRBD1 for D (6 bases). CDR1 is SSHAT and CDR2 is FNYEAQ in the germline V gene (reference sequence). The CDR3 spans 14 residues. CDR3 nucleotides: TGTGCTAGCAGCTTAGCCAACAGGGAGGAGACCCAGTACTTC. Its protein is CASSLANREETQYF.

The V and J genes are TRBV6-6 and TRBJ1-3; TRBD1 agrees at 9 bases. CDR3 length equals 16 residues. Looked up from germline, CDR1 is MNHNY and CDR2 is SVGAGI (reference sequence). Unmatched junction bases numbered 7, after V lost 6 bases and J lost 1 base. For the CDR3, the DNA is TGTGCCAGCAGAGAACAGGGGGCAAGATCTGGAAACACCATATATTTT. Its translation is CASREQGARSGNTIYF.